A single sample gave rise to the 9 T cell receptor beta chains below, sequenced in a study of early T cells in non-severe SARS-CoV-2 infection. TCRdb ran MiXCR on the 5' RACE reads and lists one entry per CDR3 protein. The repertoire has some 40,000 distinct CDR3 sequences, 4.5% to 5% of them found once; the top ten carry 4.8%. The specimen was whole blood. The receptors here all came from an adult who was a healthcare worker with PCR-confirmed SARS-CoV-2 infection or an uninfected control (not recorded which).

There are many counts of this clonotype. The chain is built from TRBV5-1 and TRBJ2-1; possibly TRBD2 for D (5 bases). CDR1 is SGHRS, CDR2 YFSETQ, per germline. CDR3 size: 15 residues. Trimming stripped 1 base from V and 1 base from J, with 9 bases between. The CDR3 sequence is CASSLSGRSYNEQFF. DNA for the CDR3: TGCGCCAGCAGCTTGAGCGGCAGGTCCTACAATGAGCAGTTCTTC. The whole variable domain, remainder taken from reference TRBV5-1 and TRBJ2-1, is KAGVTQTPRYLIKTRGQQVTLSCSPISGHRSVSWYQQTPGQGLQFLFEYFSETQRNKGNFPGRFSGRQFSNSRSEMNVSTLELGDSALYLCASSLSGRSYNEQFFGPGTRLTVL.

In this sample, this clonotype turned up many times. The genes are TRBV20-1 and TRBJ2-5, with 11 bases lining up with TRBD2. Per the germline V gene, CDR1 is DFQATT and CDR2 is SNEGSKA (reference sequence). This CDR3 is built from 15 residues. Germline trimming cut 0 bases from V and 2 bases from J; bases unmatched to any gene: 2. In nucleotides, the CDR3 is TGCAGTGCTAGAGATCTAGCGGGAGGTCAAGAGACCCAGTACTTC. It translates to CSARDLAGGQETQYF.

Ten or more counts support this clonotype. J is TRBJ1-2 and V is TRBV5-1, with 9 bases fitting TRBD1. From germline, CDR1 is SGHRS and CDR2 YFSETQ. The CDR3 has 16 residues. After removal of 4 bases from V and 2 bases from J, the junction contained 9 bases not matched to a gene. The CDR3 is CASSQGQGGLNYGYTF. CDR3 in DNA: TGCGCCAGCAGCCAGGGACAGGGAGGATTGAACTATGGCTACACCTTC.

This clonotype was counted ten times or more. This rearrangement joins TRBV3-1 to TRBJ2-7, with D uncertain. V was shortened by 1 base and J by 2 bases, with 12 bases between the two germline ends. Germline CDR1 is LGHDT and CDR2 is YNNKEL (reference sequence). The CDR3 runs to 15 residues. DNA of the CDR3: TGTGCCAGCAGCCAAGCGATTACGACTGCCTACGAGCAGTACTTC. This gives the protein CASSQAITTAYEQYF.

The genes are TRBV7-9 and TRBJ2-5; D perhaps matches TRBD2 (6 bases). The CDR3 runs to 13 residues. From germline, CDR1 is SEHNR and CDR2 FQNEAQ (reference sequence). Trimming removed 6 bases from V and 5 bases from J, with 13 bases in between. The CDR3 loop reads CASRRDGGETQYF. The CDR3, as DNA: TGTGCCAGCAGGAGGGACGGAGGGGAGACCCAGTACTTC.

The chain uses TRBV2 and TRBJ2-4, with 7 bases lining up with TRBD2. The trim removed 0 bases at V and 3 bases at J, leaving 5 bases unmatched. CDR1 is SNHLY and CDR2 is FYNNEI in the germline V gene. The CDR3 loop spans 16 amino acids. The CDR3 is CASSEAPGRGKNIQYF. The CDR3 region has the DNA TGTGCCAGCAGTGAAGCTCCAGGGAGGGGCAAAAACATTCAGTACTTC.

The table lists this clonotype with a few counts. The V gene is TRBV6-5, the J gene TRBJ1-5, with 7 positions matching TRBD1. CDR1 and CDR2 (germline): MNHEY, SVGAGI. V shed 5 bases, J shed 6 bases, and the junction held 4 bases outside the gene matches. This CDR3 region has 13 residues. CDR3 nucleotides: TGTGCCAGCAGTGACAGGGAGACTCAGCCCCAGCATTTT. It translates to CASSDRETQPQHF.

This chain joins TRBV5-1 and TRBJ2-7, with 8 bases matching TRBD1. The trim removed 0 bases at V and 1 base at J, leaving 3 bases unmatched. From germline, CDR1 is SGHRS and CDR2 YFSETQ. The CDR3 is 15 residues long. CDR3 in DNA: TGCGCCAGCAGCTTGGAACAGGGGGTTTCCTACGAGCAGTACTTC. It translates to CASSLEQGVSYEQYF.

The sample holds many counts of this clonotype. The chain links TRBV2 to TRBJ2-7; 7 bases match TRBD2. The CDR3 spans 14 residues. With V trimmed by 10 bases and J by 0 bases, 9 bases remained unmatched. Germline loops: CDR1 SNHLY, CDR2 FYNNEI. CDR3 in amino acids: CATQAGSASYEQYF. The CDR3 nucleotides read TGTGCCACCCAAGCGGGAAGTGCCTCCTACGAGCAGTACTTC.